Described below is a single T cell receptor beta chain sequence and its context. The antigen is unknown. This specimen belongs to a study of early T cells in non-severe SARS-CoV-2 infection. Study-level background: Bulk RNA from unsorted whole blood was sequenced; chains were unpaired.

After removal of 2 bases from V and 7 bases from J, the junction contained 4 bases not matched to a gene. This CDR3 spans 13 amino acids. Germline CDR1 MNHEY, CDR2 SVGAGI. Individual cDNA molecules received unique molecular identifiers during library preparation. Each CDR3 protein is one row after TCRdb ran MiXCR on the 5' RACE reads. The repertoire holds 45,000 or so distinct CDR3 sequences, with 11% as singletons. Whole-study findings and limits: Matching results from VDJdb favored anti-spike CD8 responses, leaving private and CD4 specificities undetected.

The source is an adult who was a healthcare worker with PCR-confirmed SARS-CoV-2 infection or an uninfected control (not recorded which). The specimen was whole blood. J is TRBJ1-1 and V is TRBV6-5; 7 nucleotides line up with TRBD1. This CDR3 reads CASSYQTGNEAFF. Here the CDR3 DNA reads TGTGCCAGCAGTTACCAGACAGGGAATGAAGCTTTCTTT.